One TCR beta chain is described in this entry. Produced via immunoSEQ multiplex PCR; TCRdb's table is partial and in-frame only. Here the sample spans 5,700 or so clones, approximately 80% being singletons. V dropped 1 base and J dropped 5 bases, with 14 bases sitting between them. Germline CDR1 is SGHDN and CDR2 is FVKESK. The CDR3 is 15 residues long. The data are from a study of immune evolution from preneoplasia to lung adenocarcinoma. Sequencing was performed on FFPE adjacent normal lung tissue. This clonotype was obtained from a donor of 70 years or more with lung adenocarcinoma. The chain has TRBV14 and TRBJ1-1; D possibly corresponds to TRBD1 (6 bases). The DNA of the CDR3 is TGTGCCAGCAGCCAAGGGCCCGAGGGGGGGACTGAAGCTTTCTTT. It yields the protein CASSQGPEGGTEAFF.